This T cell receptor beta chain came from a study of blood T cell repertoires in COVID-19 (dated by TCRdb to about 2020). Study-level background: Samples from collaborators originated in the United States, Italy and Spain and spanned both the acute and convalescent phases of COVID-19. The prospective study material was composed of cDNA or gDNA derived from T cells, B-cell-depleted T cells, or PBMCs. Subjects who had been exposed to COVID-19, were actively infected with it, or had recovered from it provided the deeply sampled blood TCRbeta repertoires that made up the dataset. The repertoires were made available in a free public database intended to serve as a resource for research on the immune response to SARS-CoV-2. The samples were drawn from the first 160 participants of the ongoing ImmuneRACE study and from some 1,300 subjects provided by 6 global collaborators. A de-identified subject ID, COVID-19 status, age in years and sex were almost always included in the sample metadata. HLA class I and class II types, where available, came from metadata supplied by the sample provider rather than from assay-based typing. What the study reported, not specific to this receptor: The quantity of clinical and demographic metadata differed by source and by participant and was supplied without curation.

Clipping removes 3 bases from V and 7 bases from J, with 4 as the unmatched junction base count. The CDR3 has 14 amino acids, counting the end cysteine and phenylalanine. Here the CDR3 DNA is all that survives: 42 bases in frame from base 1. Via the germline V gene (reference sequence), CDR1 is LNHDA and CDR2 SQIVND. TCRbeta CDR3 regions were amplified from genomic DNA by means of the immunoSEQ Assay, a bias-controlled multiplex PCR. The original methods were these. Nucleated cell counts per sample were estimated from amplification of reference gene primers within the assay. To quantify the absolute abundance of each unique TCRbeta CDR3 rearrangement, sequence reads were collapsed and filtered. For each sample, productive Simpson clonality was calculated as the square root of Simpson's diversity index over productive rearrangements. The table comes from immuneACCESS by way of TCRdb, which keeps in-frame sequences with V and J called. Part of the clones is missing from these tables; in studies checked, under half for an unresolved V gene and the rest for unknown reasons. Clone size and the V and J calls come from that table; the DNA yielded D and trimming. Present in this sample are some 150,000 clones, about 80% of which were seen just once. In total, the top ten clones hold approximately 9% of the sample.

Collaborating institutions collected whole blood in K2EDTA tubes following their own protocols. For TCRbeta analysis, collaborator samples were shipped as frozen whole blood, as isolated PBMCs, or as DNA extracted from either sample type. Points on this clone: Its antigen has not been determined. No base quality information exists; no much larger clone differs at one position.

The receptor chain draws on TRBV19 and TRBJ1-5; a stretch of 9 junction bases matches TRBD1. What was sequenced was peripheral blood. The receptor was isolated from a woman aged 80 or over in a cohort sampled during active or convalescent COVID-19. The CDR3 sequence is CASSITGGQQPQHF. The nucleotides read TGTGCCAGTAGTATTACAGGGGGCCAACAGCCCCAGCATTTT.